This T cell receptor (beta chain) appears in the sequencing data of a study of blood T cell repertoires in COVID-19. This clone was seen more than once but under ten times. Sequenced by immunoSEQ multiplex PCR; TCRdb stores in-frame clones only, minus some. The sample carries nearly 110,000 clones, roughly 80% recorded once. V lost 3 bases and J lost 7; bases outside the gene matches: 13. The CDR3 has 17 residues. Germline values: CDR1 MNHEY, CDR2 SVGEGT. Sequenced: peripheral blood. This sequence joins TRBV6-2 or TRBV6-3 and TRBJ1-5; 9 bases are a match to TRBD1. The clonotype originates from a woman aged 60 to 75 with acute or convalescent COVID-19. CDR3 sequence: CASSYPDRGKSGQPQHF. The CDR3 DNA is TGTGCCAGCAGTTATCCTGACAGGGGGAAGTCAGGACAGCCCCAGCATTTT.